What follows are 32 T cell receptor beta chains derived from one specimen sequenced in a study of prognosis after radiotherapy for stage I lung cancer (dated by TCRdb to about 2021). Sequenced on an Illumina HiSeq 3000. Two rounds of multiplex PCR on genomic DNA were used to amplify the TCR beta CDR3 region. The first PCR round used primers specific to each TRBV and TRBJ gene, with sequences filed in Chinese patent CN105087789A. TCRdb passed the public sequencing reads through fastp at Q25 and MiXCR, retaining productive beta sequences. Records with the same CDR3 protein are collapsed into one entry carrying the most frequent genes and DNA. Present in this sample are around 14,000 distinct CDR3 sequences, 37% of which were seen just once. Together, the top ten hold around two fifths of the sample. This material consisted of PBMCs, taken before or after stereotactic body radiation therapy (not recorded which). Receptor source: a donor aged 50 or older with non-small cell lung cancer.

On this clonotype: Its ends do not fully match the called genes, so a read error is possible. The rearrangement uses TRBV2 and TRBJ2-6; D possibly uses TRBD1 or TRBD2 (5 bases each). This CDR3 is 15 amino acids long. Germline CDR1 SNHLY, CDR2 FYNNEI. DNA for the CDR3: TGTGTCAGCAGTCCCGGGACGGGTGGGGCCAACTTCCTGACTTTC. Translation: CVSSPGTGGANFLTF.

This clonotype was detected many times. This chain joins TRBV20-1 and TRBJ2-2, with TRBD2 matching over 8 bases. V gave up 3 bases and J gave up 4 bases; unmatched junction bases: 13. The CDR3 contains 17 residues. Per germline, CDR1 DFQATT and CDR2 SNEGSKA (reference sequence). The CDR3 DNA sequence: TGCAGTGCTAGTAGCATGAGCGGGAGTCGGGGCACCGGGGAGCTGTTTTTT. Protein product: CSASSMSGSRGTGELFF.

This clonotype has ten or more counts. At one end, the junction sequence differs from germline, possibly due to a read error. The chain employs TRBV18 and TRBJ2-2, with D maybe TRBD1 (5 bases). Germline V CDR1 and CDR2: KGHSH, LQKENI. CDR3 size: 15 residues. For the CDR3, the DNA is TGTGCCAGCTCACCACCGGGGCTGAACGCCGGGGAGCTGTTTTTT. Translating it yields CASSPPGLNAGELFF.

This clonotype is labeled as medium-sized. The junction departs from germline at one end; a sequencing error may be responsible. This rearrangement joins TRBV28 to TRBJ1-2, with a possible D match to TRBD1 (6 bases). Per the germline V gene, CDR1 is MDHEN and CDR2 is SYDVKM. The length of the CDR3 is 14 residues. CDR3 loop: CASSLPATGSGYTF. Here the CDR3 DNA reads TGTGCCAGTAGTTTACCCGCCACAGGGAGTGGCTACACCTTC.

In its sample, this clonotype is medium-sized. DNA of the CDR3: TGTGCCAGCAGTCAGCCGGGGGACAGCTCCTTCTATGGCTACACCTTC. Its translation is CASSQPGDSSFYGYTF. This rearrangement joins TRBV28 to TRBJ1-2; 7 positions agree with TRBD1. Germline CDR1 and CDR2: MDHEN and SYDVKM. The trim removed 5 bases at V and 4 bases at J, leaving 13 bases unmatched. CDR3 length: 16 amino acids.

In regard to this clonotype: This may be a read error: a much more frequent sequence differs by one nucleotide. This chain uses TRBV9 with TRBJ1-1; unclear D gene. The CDR3 consists of 15 residues. V dropped 5 bases and J dropped 1 base, with 15 bases sitting between them. The V gene's germline CDR1 is SGDLS and CDR2 YYNGEE. CDR3 sequence: CASRPPSPGNTEAFF. Here the CDR3 DNA reads TGTGCCAGCAGACCTCCTAGTCCGGGGAACACTGAAGCTTTCTTT. The whole variable domain, filled in from reference TRBV9 and TRBJ1-1, reads DSGVTQTPKHLITATGQRVTLRCSPRSGDLSVYWYQQSLDQGLQFLIQYYNGEERAKGNILERFSAQQFPDLHSELNLSSLELGDSALYFCASRPPSPGNTEAFFGQGTRLTVV.

To note about this clonotype: A read error is likely here: a far larger clone is one base away. The chain employs TRBV5-1 and TRBJ2-3; 10 nucleotides align to TRBD1. Germline CDR1 and CDR2: SGHRS and YFSETQ. The CDR3 totals 16 residues. V dropped 4 bases and J dropped 14; count of bases not matched to a gene: 19. Written as DNA, the CDR3 is TGCGCCAGCAGCAACTGGGACAGGGGAATTGGCGGGGAGCTGTATTTT. Amino acids: CASSNWDRGIGGELYF.

As to this clonotype: This likely traces to a read error, being one base from a far larger clone. This chain joins TRBV7-9 and TRBJ2-1; D unclear. The CDR3 consists of 14 residues. Germline lookup yields CDR1 SEHNR and CDR2 FQNEAQ (reference sequence). V dropped 0 bases and J dropped 3 bases, with 6 bases sitting between them. The CDR3 DNA is TGTGCCAGCAGCTTAGCCTTACTCTACAATGAGCAGTTCTTC. Protein product: CASSLALLYNEQFF.

The chain links TRBV20-1 to TRBJ2-7, with D unclear. CDR1 DFQATT and CDR2 SNEGSKA come from the germline V gene (reference sequence). The CDR3 consists of 11 residues. V was cut by 3 bases and J by 3 bases, with 6 bases left in between. CDR3 in amino acids: CSASKLYEQYF. The CDR3 DNA reads as TGCAGTGCTAGCAAGCTCTACGAGCAGTACTTC.

This clonotype is deemed medium-sized. V usage is TRBV6-1 and J usage is TRBJ2-6, with D uncertain. The germline gives CDR1 MNHNS, CDR2 SASEGT. With 10 bases removed from V and 1 base from J, the gap between germline ends came to 14 bases. The CDR3 spans 15 residues. CDR3: CATKPAESGANVLTF. Here the CDR3 DNA reads TGTGCCACAAAACCCGCGGAATCTGGGGCCAACGTCCTGACTTTC.

In its sample, this clonotype was seen many times. This rearrangement joins TRBV12-3 or TRBV12-4 to TRBJ2-4; 7 bases are shared with TRBD1. J lost 8 bases, V lost 5 bases, and 9 bases had no gene match. There are 14 residues in the CDR3. The CDR3 bases are TGTGCCAGCAGTCGCAGGGGTCAGGGGGACATTCAGTACTTC. The encoded protein is CASSRRGQGDIQYF.

This clonotype was found many times. The rearrangement uses TRBV10-3 and TRBJ1-5; D remains unclear. The V end lost 2 bases, the J end lost 1 base, and 6 bases lay between the germline ends. CDR3 length: 14 residues. Per the germline V gene, CDR1 is ENHRY and CDR2 is SYGVKD. CDR3 in DNA: TGTGCCATCAGTGAGGGGAGGAGCAATCAGCCCCAGCATTTT. This translates into CAISEGRSNQPQHF.

This clonotype was detected ten times or more. The chain uses TRBV28 and TRBJ2-2, with TRBD2 as a possible D gene (6 bases). V shed 7 bases and J shed 3 bases, with 18 bases lying between them. Germline V gives CDR1 MDHEN, CDR2 SYDVKM. The CDR3 covers 16 residues. The CDR3 here is CASNLMGGPHTGELFF. As DNA, the CDR3 is TGTGCCAGCAATCTTATGGGGGGTCCTCACACCGGGGAGCTGTTTTTT. Full variable domain (outside the CDR3, taken from reference TRBV28 and TRBJ2-2): DVKVTQSSRYLVKRTGEKVFLECVQDMDHENMFWYRQDPGLGLRLIYFSYDVKMKEKGDIPEGYSVSREKKERFSLILESASTNQTSMYLCASNLMGGPHTGELFFGEGSRLTVL.

In nucleotides, the CDR3 is TGTGCCAGCAGTTTCTTGGGACCAGGTACGCAGTATTTT. It codes for CASSFLGPGTQYF. The rearrangement links TRBV27 to TRBJ2-3; the D call may be TRBD1 or TRBD2 (5 bases each). The V end lost 3 bases, the J end lost 8 bases, and 12 bases lay between the germline ends. The germline V gene has CDR1 MNHEY and CDR2 SMNVEV (reference sequence). The CDR3 is made up of 13 amino acids.

Within the sample, this clonotype is medium-sized. The gene calls are TRBV20-1 and TRBJ1-2; tentative D call: TRBD1 (5 bases). From germline, CDR1 is DFQATT and CDR2 SNEGSKA (reference sequence). V was trimmed by 6 bases and J by 8 bases, leaving 19 bases between them. CDR3 length: 13 residues. The CDR3 loop is CSARTRGSGGYTF. CDR3 bases: TGCAGTGCCCGAACTCGGGGGAGTGGCGGCTACACCTTC.

Sample share makes this clonotype medium-sized. V usage is TRBV12-3 or TRBV12-4 and J usage is TRBJ2-2; D perhaps matches TRBD1 (5 bases). CDR3 length: 12 residues. Trimming removed 3 bases at V and 10 bases at J, with 9 bases between. DNA of the CDR3: TGTGCCAGCAGTTTTGCAGGGTTGGAGCTGTTTTTT. This sequence encodes CASSFAGLELFF.

This clonotype was seen ten or more times. The V call is TRBV15, the J call TRBJ1-2, with 7 positions matching TRBD1. With V trimmed by 3 bases and J by 5 bases, 12 bases remained unmatched. Germline V CDR1 and CDR2: LNHNV, YYDKDF (reference sequence). This CDR3 spans 16 amino acids. CDR3 sequence (DNA): TGTGCCACCAGCAGGCCTCGTCCGGGACAGAGGTATGGCTACACCTTC. Its protein product is CATSRPRPGQRYGYTF.

As regards this clonotype: A read error likely explains this, since a far larger clone differs by one base. The gene calls are TRBV9 and TRBJ2-7; D might be TRBD1 (5 bases). The CDR3 is 14 amino acids. Germline CDR1 is SGDLS and CDR2 is YYNGEE. Between the trimmed V and J ends, which lost 4 bases and 7 bases, there was a span of 18 bases. This chain's CDR3 is CASSRSDSSNEQYF. The CDR3 DNA follows: TGTGCCAGCAGCCGATCCGACAGTTCTAATGAGCAGTACTTC.

The chain carries TRBV6-1 and TRBJ2-7; 9 bases map to TRBD1. Trimming removed 8 bases from V and 6 bases from J; junction bases left unmatched: 5. Germline-derived CDR1 and CDR2 are MNHNS and SASEGT. The CDR3 runs 12 residues. CDR3 region: CASRDRVGEQYF. Written as DNA, the CDR3 is TGTGCCAGCCGGGACAGGGTCGGCGAGCAGTACTTC.

This clonotype is categorized as medium-sized. The chain employs TRBV19 and TRBJ2-1; D may be TRBD2 (6 bases). Germline V gene data show CDR1 as LNHDA and CDR2 as SQIVND (reference sequence). Trimming took 3 bases from V and 9 from J, leaving 18 bases between them. The CDR3 is 15 amino acids. CDR3 in DNA: TGTGCCAGTAGTATGCCGGGCTTAGGGACTGGTGAGCAGTTCTTC. This translates into CASSMPGLGTGEQFF. Full variable domain (rest looked up from reference TRBV19 and TRBJ2-1): DGGITQSPKYLFRKEGQNVTLSCEQNLNHDAMYWYRQDPGQGLRLIYYSQIVNDFQKGDIAEGYSVSREKKESFPLTVTSAQKNPTAFYLCASSMPGLGTGEQFFGPGTRLTVL.

Ten or more counts support this clonotype. The rearrangement joins TRBV28 to TRBJ1-1; 8 bases align to TRBD1. V gave up 5 bases and J gave up 0 bases; unmatched junction bases: 2. The CDR3 contains 14 residues. CDR1 is MDHEN, CDR2 SYDVKM, per germline. CDR3 sequence reads: CASSGDRLNTEAFF. The CDR3 coding sequence is TGTGCCAGCAGTGGGGACAGGCTGAACACTGAAGCTTTCTTT.

This clonotype came up many times. A read error is possible here, since a much larger clone lies one base away. This chain connects TRBV4-1 to TRBJ2-1; 9 nucleotides match TRBD1. V trimming: 4 bases; J trimming: 8 bases; junction bases outside the gene matches: 12. Germline loops: CDR1 MGHRA, CDR2 YSYEKL. This CDR3 comprises 16 residues. The CDR3 spells CASSRDRGTGIHEQFF. CDR3 nucleotide sequence: TGCGCCAGCAGCCGAGATAGGGGGACAGGGATTCATGAGCAGTTCTTC.

V gene TRBV15 combines with J gene TRBJ2-3; D might be TRBD1 (6 bases). The V end lost 8 bases, the J end lost 3 bases, and 15 bases lay between the germline ends. The CDR3 loop spans 14 amino acids. Germline V CDR1 and CDR2: LNHNV, YYDKDF (reference sequence). CDR3 coding DNA: TGTGCCACCGCAGGGGCAGGGGTGACAGATACGCAGTATTTT. Protein sequence: CATAGAGVTDTQYF.

The chain joins TRBV6-1 to TRBJ1-3, with D unclear. Germline V CDR1 and CDR2: MNHNS, SASEGT. V was pared by 7 bases and J by 2 bases, with 15 bases between. CDR3 length equals 15 residues. The CDR3 nucleotides read TGTGCCAGCAAACTGACCGGAACCCCTGGAAACACCATATATTTT. Residues: CASKLTGTPGNTIYF.

In regard to this clonotype: One junction end disagrees with the germline gene, perhaps due to a read error. This chain links TRBV9 with TRBJ2-5; D is perhaps TRBD2 (6 bases). CDR3 length: 16 amino acids. Germline loops: CDR1 SGDLS, CDR2 YYNGEE. DNA of the CDR3: TGTGCCGGCAGCAGTGCCCAGCTATCGGGGAGGGAGACCCAGTACTTC. Amino acids: CAGSSAQLSGRETQYF.

V gene TRBV20-1 combines with J gene TRBJ2-7; 11 nucleotides line up with TRBD2. The CDR3 contains 15 residues. After removal of 8 bases from V and 5 bases from J, the junction contained 14 bases not matched to a gene. Germline V gene data show CDR1 as DFQATT and CDR2 as SNEGSKA (reference sequence). The CDR3 loop is CSPSKTSGVGDEQYF. For the CDR3, the DNA is TGCAGTCCCTCAAAGACTAGCGGGGTAGGAGACGAGCAGTACTTC.

This clonotype is medium-sized by share. V gene TRBV7-9 combines with J gene TRBJ1-2; 10 bases fit TRBD1. Trimming at V came to 4 bases and at J to 6 bases, leaving 2 bases not matched to a gene. Germline CDR1 SEHNR, CDR2 FQNEAQ (reference sequence). The CDR3 loop spans 13 amino acids. DNA for the CDR3: TGTGCCAGCAGCTCGGGACAGGGGAATGGCTACACCTTC. Amino acids: CASSSGQGNGYTF.

This clonotype showed up many times. The chain recombines TRBV14 with TRBJ2-3; D gene uncertain. Trimming removed 1 base from V and 1 base from J, with 21 bases in between. In germline, CDR1 is SGHDN, CDR2 FVKESK. The CDR3 runs to 19 residues. CDR3 sequence: CASSQVTGLWATGTDTQYF. The CDR3, as DNA: TGTGCCAGCAGCCAAGTCACTGGTCTTTGGGCTACTGGCACAGATACGCAGTATTTT.

There are many counts of this clonotype. The chain carries TRBV6-1 and TRBJ1-1; D is possibly TRBD1 (6 bases). The V gene's germline CDR1 is MNHNS and CDR2 SASEGT. The CDR3 runs to 15 residues. The V end was cut by 6 bases, the J end by 5 bases, with 19 bases between. CDR3 sequence (DNA): TGTGCCAGCAGACCCGACGAGGGGGGAGGTACTGAAGCTTTCTTT. Amino acids: CASRPDEGGGTEAFF.

Note on this clonotype: A far larger clone lies a single base away; this is likely a read error. The chain uses TRBV6-4 and TRBJ2-2; 7 bases match TRBD2. The length of the CDR3 is 15 residues. Germline V gene lookup returns CDR1 MRHNA and CDR2 SNTAGT. The trim removed 3 bases at V and 4 bases at J, leaving 5 bases unmatched. This CDR3 is CASSEREGFTGELFF. CDR3 coding DNA: TGTGCCAGCAGTGAAAGGGAGGGTTTCACCGGGGAGCTGTTTTTT.

The chain uses TRBV28 and TRBJ1-5, with no clear D. Germline CDR1 MDHEN, CDR2 SYDVKM. Trimming shortened V by 5 bases and J by 3 bases, and 20 bases separated the two germline ends. The length of the CDR3 is 17 residues. CDR3 nucleotides: TGTGCCAGCAGTAGCGGTTTGACATGGGTCAACAATCAGCCCCAGCATTTT. This encodes CASSSGLTWVNNQPQHF. Full variable domain (missing parts from reference TRBV28 and TRBJ1-5): DVKVTQSSRYLVKRTGEKVFLECVQDMDHENMFWYRQDPGLGLRLIYFSYDVKMKEKGDIPEGYSVSREKKERFSLILESASTNQTSMYLCASSSGLTWVNNQPQHFGDGTRLSIL.

Within the sample, this clonotype is medium-sized. The chain carries TRBV9 and TRBJ1-6; no clear D. In germline, CDR1 is SGDLS, CDR2 YYNGEE. Trimming removed 4 bases at V and 6 bases at J, with 14 bases between. The length of the CDR3 is 15 residues. CDR3 loop: CASSPSLHRNSPLHF. CDR3 in DNA: TGTGCCAGCAGCCCTTCTCTCCATCGTAATTCACCCCTCCACTTT. Variable domain in full (rest from reference TRBV9 and TRBJ1-6): DSGVTQTPKHLITATGQRVTLRCSPRSGDLSVYWYQQSLDQGLQFLIQYYNGEERAKGNILERFSAQQFPDLHSELNLSSLELGDSALYFCASSPSLHRNSPLHFGNGTRLTVT.